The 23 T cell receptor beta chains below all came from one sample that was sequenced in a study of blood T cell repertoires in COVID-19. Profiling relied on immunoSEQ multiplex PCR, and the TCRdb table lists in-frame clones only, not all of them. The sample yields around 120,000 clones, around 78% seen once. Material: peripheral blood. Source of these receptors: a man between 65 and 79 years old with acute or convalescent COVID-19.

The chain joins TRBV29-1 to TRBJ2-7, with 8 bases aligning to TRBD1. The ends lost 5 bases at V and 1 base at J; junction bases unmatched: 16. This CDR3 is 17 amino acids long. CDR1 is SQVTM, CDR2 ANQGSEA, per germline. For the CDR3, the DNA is TGCAGCGTTCAGGGGGCGAGTCGGATTGGGATGTCCTACGAGCAGTACTTC. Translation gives CSVQGASRIGMSYEQYF.

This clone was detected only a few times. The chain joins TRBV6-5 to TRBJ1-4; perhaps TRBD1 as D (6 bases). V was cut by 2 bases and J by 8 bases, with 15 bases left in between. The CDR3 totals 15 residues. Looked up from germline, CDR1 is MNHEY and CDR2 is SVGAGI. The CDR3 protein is CASSYTQGPGEKLFF. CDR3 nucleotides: TGTGCCAGCAGTTACACACAGGGCCCTGGGGAAAAACTGTTTTTT.

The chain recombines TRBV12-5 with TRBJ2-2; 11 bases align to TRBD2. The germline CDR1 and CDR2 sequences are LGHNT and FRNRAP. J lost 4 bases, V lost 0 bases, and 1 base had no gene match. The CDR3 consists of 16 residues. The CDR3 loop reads CASGLVLAGVTGELFF. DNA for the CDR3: TGTGCTAGTGGTTTGGTACTAGCGGGGGTCACCGGGGAGCTGTTTTTT.

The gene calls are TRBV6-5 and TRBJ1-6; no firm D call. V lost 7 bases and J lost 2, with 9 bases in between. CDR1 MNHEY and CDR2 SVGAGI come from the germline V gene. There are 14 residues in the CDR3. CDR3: CASKEGAYNSPLHF. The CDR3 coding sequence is TGTGCCAGCAAGGAGGGAGCCTATAATTCACCCCTCCACTTT.

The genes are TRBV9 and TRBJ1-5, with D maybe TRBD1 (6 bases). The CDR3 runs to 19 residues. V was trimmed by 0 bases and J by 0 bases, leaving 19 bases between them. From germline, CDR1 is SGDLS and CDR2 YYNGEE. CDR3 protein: CASSVASGQSHYSNQPQHF. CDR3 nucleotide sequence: TGTGCCAGCAGCGTAGCATCAGGACAGAGCCACTATAGCAATCAGCCCCAGCATTTT.

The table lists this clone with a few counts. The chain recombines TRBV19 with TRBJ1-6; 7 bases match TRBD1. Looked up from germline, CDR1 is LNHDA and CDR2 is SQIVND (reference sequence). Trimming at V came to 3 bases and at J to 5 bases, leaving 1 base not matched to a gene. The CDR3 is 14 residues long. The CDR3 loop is CASSITGDNSPLHF. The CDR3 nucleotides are TGTGCCAGTAGTATTACAGGGGATAATTCACCCCTCCACTTT. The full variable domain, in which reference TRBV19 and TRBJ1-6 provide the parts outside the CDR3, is DGGITQSPKYLFRKEGQNVTLSCEQNLNHDAMYWYRQDPGQGLRLIYYSQIVNDFQKGDIAEGYSVSREKKESFPLTVTSAQKNPTAFYLCASSITGDNSPLHFGNGTRLTVT.

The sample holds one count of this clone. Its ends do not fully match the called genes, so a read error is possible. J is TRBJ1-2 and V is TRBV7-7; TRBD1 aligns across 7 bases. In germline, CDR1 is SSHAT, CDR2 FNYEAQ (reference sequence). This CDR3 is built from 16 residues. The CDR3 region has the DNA TGTGCTAGCAGCCCCCTCCCAGGGGGATTCTCCTATGGCTACACCTTC. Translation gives CASSPLPGGFSYGYTF.

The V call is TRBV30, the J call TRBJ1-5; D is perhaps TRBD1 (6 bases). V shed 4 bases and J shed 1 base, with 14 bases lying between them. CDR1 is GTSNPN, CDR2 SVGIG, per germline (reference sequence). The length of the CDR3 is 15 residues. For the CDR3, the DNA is TGTGCCTGGAAGGGGGGGGCTTCGAGCAATCAGCCCCAGCATTTT. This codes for CAWKGGASSNQPQHF.

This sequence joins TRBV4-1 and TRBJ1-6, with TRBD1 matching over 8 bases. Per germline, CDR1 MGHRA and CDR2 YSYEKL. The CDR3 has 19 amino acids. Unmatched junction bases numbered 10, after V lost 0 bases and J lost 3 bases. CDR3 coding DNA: TGCGCCAGCAGCCAAGATGGCAGCAGGGGGCGAAGCTATAATTCACCCCTCCACTTT. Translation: CASSQDGSRGRSYNSPLHF.

Here the CDR3 reads CASSLARGGETQYF. The CDR3 nucleotides read TGTGCCAGCAGCTTAGCGCGGGGGGGGGAGACCCAGTACTTC. The V and J genes are TRBV11-2 and TRBJ2-5; 9 bases match TRBD2. Unmatched junction bases numbered 2, after V lost 1 base and J lost 5 bases. CDR1 is SGHAT and CDR2 is FQNNGV in the germline V gene. The CDR3 is made up of 14 amino acids.

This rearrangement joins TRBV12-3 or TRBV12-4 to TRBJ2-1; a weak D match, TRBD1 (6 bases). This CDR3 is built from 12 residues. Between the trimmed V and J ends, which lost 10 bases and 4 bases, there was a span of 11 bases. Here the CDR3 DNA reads TGTGCCACCGGACAGTTTTACAATGAGCAGTTCTTC. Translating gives CATGQFYNEQFF.

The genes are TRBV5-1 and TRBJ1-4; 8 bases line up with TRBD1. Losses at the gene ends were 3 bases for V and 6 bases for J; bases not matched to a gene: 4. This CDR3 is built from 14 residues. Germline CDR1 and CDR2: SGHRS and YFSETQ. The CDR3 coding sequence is TGCGCCAGCAGCTCGGGACAGGTGGATGAAAAACTGTTTTTT. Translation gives CASSSGQVDEKLFF.

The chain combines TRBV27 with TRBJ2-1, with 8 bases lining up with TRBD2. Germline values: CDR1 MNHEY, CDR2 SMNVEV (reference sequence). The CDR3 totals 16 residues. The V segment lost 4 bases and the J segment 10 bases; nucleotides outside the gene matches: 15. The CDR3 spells CASSSTYGGVSWEQFF. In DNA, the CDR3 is TGTGCCAGCAGTTCTACGTACGGGGGGGTAAGTTGGGAGCAGTTCTTC.

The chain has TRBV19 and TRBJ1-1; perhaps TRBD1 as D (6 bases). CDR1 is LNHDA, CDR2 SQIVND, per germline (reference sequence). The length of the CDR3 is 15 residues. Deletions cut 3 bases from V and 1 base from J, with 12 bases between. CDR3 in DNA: TGTGCCAGTAGTATCAGACAGGCCGAGAACACTGAAGCTTTCTTT. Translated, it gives CASSIRQAENTEAFF.

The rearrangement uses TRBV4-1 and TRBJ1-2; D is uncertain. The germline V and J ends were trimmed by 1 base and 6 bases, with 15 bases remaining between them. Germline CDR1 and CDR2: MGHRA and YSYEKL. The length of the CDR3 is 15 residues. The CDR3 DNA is TGCGCCAGCAGCCAAGGATCGAGAAGTGTGGATGGCTACACCTTC. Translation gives CASSQGSRSVDGYTF.

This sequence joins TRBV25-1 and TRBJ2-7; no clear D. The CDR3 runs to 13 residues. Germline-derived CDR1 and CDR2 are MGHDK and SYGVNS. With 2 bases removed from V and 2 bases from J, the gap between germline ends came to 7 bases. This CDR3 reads CASSEGHPYEQYF. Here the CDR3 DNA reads TGTGCCAGCAGTGAAGGGCACCCCTACGAGCAGTACTTC.

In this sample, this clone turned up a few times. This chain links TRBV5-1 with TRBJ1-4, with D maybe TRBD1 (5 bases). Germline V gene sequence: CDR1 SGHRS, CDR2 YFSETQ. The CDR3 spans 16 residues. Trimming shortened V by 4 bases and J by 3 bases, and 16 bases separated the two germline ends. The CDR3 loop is CASSPPGLAPNEKLFF. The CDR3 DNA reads TGCGCCAGCAGCCCGCCGGGACTTGCTCCTAATGAAAAACTGTTTTTT. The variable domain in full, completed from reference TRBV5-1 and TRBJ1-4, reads KAGVTQTPRYLIKTRGQQVTLSCSPISGHRSVSWYQQTPGQGLQFLFEYFSETQRNKGNFPGRFSGRQFSNSRSEMNVSTLELGDSALYLCASSPPGLAPNEKLFFGSGTQLSVL.

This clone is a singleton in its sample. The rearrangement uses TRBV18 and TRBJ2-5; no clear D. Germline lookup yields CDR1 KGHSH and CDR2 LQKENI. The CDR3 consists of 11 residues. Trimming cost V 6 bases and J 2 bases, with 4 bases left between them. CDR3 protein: CASSLQETQYF. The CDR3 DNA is TGTGCCAGCTCCCTACAAGAGACCCAGTACTTC.

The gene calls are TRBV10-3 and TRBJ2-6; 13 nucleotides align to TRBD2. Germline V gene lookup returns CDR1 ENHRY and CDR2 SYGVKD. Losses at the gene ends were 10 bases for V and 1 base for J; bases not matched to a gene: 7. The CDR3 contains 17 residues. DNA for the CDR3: TGTGCCACGACGGGACTAGCGGGGCCATCTGGGGCCAACGTCCTGACTTTC. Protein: CATTGLAGPSGANVLTF.

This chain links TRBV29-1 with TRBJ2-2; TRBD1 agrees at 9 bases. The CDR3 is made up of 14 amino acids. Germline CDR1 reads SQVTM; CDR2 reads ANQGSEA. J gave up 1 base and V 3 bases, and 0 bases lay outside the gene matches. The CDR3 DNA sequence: TGCAGCGTTGAGGGACAGGGGAACACCGGGGAGCTGTTTTTT. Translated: CSVEGQGNTGELFF.

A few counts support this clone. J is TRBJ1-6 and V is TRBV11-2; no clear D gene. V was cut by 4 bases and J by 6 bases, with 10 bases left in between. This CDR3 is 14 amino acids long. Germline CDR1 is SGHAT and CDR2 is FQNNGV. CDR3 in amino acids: CASSWGATNSPLHF. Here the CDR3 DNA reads TGTGCCAGCAGCTGGGGAGCCACTAATTCACCCCTCCACTTT.

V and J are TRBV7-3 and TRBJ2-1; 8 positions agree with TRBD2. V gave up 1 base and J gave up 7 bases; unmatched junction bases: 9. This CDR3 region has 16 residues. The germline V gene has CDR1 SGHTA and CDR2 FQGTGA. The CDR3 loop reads CASSLRARGGQNEQFF. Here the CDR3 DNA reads TGTGCCAGCAGCTTAAGGGCCCGGGGGGGCCAGAATGAGCAGTTCTTC.

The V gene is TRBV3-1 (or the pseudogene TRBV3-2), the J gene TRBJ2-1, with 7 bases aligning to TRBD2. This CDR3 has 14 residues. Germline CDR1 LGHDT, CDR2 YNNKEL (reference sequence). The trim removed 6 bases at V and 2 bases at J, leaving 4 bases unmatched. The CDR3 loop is CASSQLATYNEQFF. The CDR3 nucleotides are TGTGCCAGCAGTCAACTAGCGACCTACAATGAGCAGTTCTTC.